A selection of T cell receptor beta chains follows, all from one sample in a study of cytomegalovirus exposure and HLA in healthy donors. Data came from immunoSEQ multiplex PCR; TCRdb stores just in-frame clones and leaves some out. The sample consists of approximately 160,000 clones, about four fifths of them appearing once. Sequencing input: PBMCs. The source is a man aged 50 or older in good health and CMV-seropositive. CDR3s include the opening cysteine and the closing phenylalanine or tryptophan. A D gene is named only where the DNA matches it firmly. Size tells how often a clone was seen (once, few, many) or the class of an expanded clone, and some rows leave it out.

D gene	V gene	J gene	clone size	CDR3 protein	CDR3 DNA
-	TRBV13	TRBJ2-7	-	CASSKSGSYEQYF	TGTGCCAGCAGCAAAAGCGGCTCCTACGAGCAGTACTTC
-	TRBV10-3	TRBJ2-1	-	CAISGTSIYEQFF	TGTGCCATCAGCGGGACAAGTATCTATGAGCAGTTCTTC
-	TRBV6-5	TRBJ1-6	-	CASRGTRRRSPLHF	TGTGCCAGCAGGGGAACTCGAAGGAGGTCACCCCTCCACTTT
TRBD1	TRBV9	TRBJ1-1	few	CASSEGDRVNTEAFF	TGTGCCAGCAGCGAGGGGGACAGGGTGAACACTGAAGCTTTCTTT
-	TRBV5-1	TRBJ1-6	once	CASSLDPGVRNSPLHF	TGCGCCAGCAGCTTGGATCCCGGGGTCCGTAATTCACCCCTCCACTTT
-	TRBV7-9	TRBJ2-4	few	CASSLEGIRNIQYF	TGTGCCAGCAGCTTAGAGGGGATTAGGAACATTCAGTACTTC
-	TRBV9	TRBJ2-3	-	CASSSRPEADTQYF	TGTGCCAGCAGCTCACGACCGGAGGCGGATACGCAGTATTTT
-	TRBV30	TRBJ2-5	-	CAWSVRQETQYF	TGTGCCTGGAGTGTTAGACAGGAGACCCAGTACTTC
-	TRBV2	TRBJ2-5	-	CASSQIGPRETQYF	TGTGCCAGCTCCCAAATTGGCCCCCGAGAGACCCAGTACTTC
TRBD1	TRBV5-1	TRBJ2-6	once	CASSLDGTGWLSGASVLTF	TGCGCCAGCAGCTTGGATGGGACAGGGTGGCTCTCTGGGGCCAGCGTCCTGACTTTC
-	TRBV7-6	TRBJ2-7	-	CASSLGSGGSYEQYF	TGTGCCAGCAGCTTAGGGTCAGGGGGGTCCTACGAGCAGTACTTC
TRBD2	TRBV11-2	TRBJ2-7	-	CASSLEVTGGSGHGGYEQYF	TGTGCCAGCAGCTTAGAAGTTACGGGGGGTAGCGGCCACGGAGGTTACGAGCAGTACTTC
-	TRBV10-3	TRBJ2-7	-	CAISDGLEYEQYF	TGTGCCATCAGTGATGGCCTTGAATACGAGCAGTACTTC
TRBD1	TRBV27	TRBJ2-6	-	CASSLEGDRGPGANVLTF	TGTGCCAGCAGTTTAGAGGGGGACAGGGGGCCAGGGGCCAACGTCCTGACTTTC
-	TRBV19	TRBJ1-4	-	CASMIKQRGDEEEKLFF	TGTGCCAGTATGATCAAACAACGGGGAGACGAGGAGGAAAAACTGTTTTTT
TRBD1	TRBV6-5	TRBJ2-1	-	CASSTGTGGDEQFF	TGTGCCAGCAGTACTGGGACAGGGGGCGATGAGCAGTTCTTC
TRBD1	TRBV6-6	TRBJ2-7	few	CASSQTGGSYEQYF	TGTGCCAGCAGTCAGACAGGGGGCTCCTACGAGCAGTACTTC
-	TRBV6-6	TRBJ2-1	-	CASSYIGTTEQFF	TGTGCCAGCAGTTACATCGGGACAACTGAGCAGTTCTTC
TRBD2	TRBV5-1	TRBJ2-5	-	CASSRGGGLSETQYF	TGCGCCAGCAGCCGCGGGGGTGGGCTATCGGAGACCCAGTACTTC
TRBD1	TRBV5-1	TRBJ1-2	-	CASSLAEGAGGYTF	TGCGCCAGCAGCTTGGCTGAGGGGGCGGGTGGCTACACCTTC
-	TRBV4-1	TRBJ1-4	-	CASSQTGLREKLFF	TGCGCCAGCAGCCAAACAGGGCTTAGGGAAAAACTGTTTTTT
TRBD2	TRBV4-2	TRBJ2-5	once	CASSHSRGGGGQETQYF	TGTGCCAGCAGTCACAGCAGGGGCGGGGGGGGACAAGAGACCCAGTACTTC
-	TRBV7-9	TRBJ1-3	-	CASSPTGSGNTIYF	TGTGCCAGCAGCCCCACAGGGTCCGGAAACACCATATATTTT
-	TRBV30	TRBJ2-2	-	CAWSVLKTISYGELFF	TGTGCCTGGAGTGTACTGAAGACAATCTCCTACGGGGAGCTGTTTTTT